The 6 T cell receptor beta chains reported below all come from one sample, sequenced in a study of T cells in narcolepsy. Sequencing used immunoSEQ multiplex PCR; TCRdb keeps in-frame clones, though not all of them. The profile shows roughly 27,000 clones, over 65% of them singletons. Sample: memory (CD45RA-) CD4+ T cells from blood. The receptors were sampled from a human donor in good health.

This clone was detected a few times. Other DNA sequences in this sample translate to the same CDR3. V and J are TRBV30 and TRBJ1-3; a possible D gene is TRBD1 (6 bases). The V gene lost 0 bases and the J gene lost 3 bases, with 6 bases spanning the gap. This CDR3 region has 13 residues. Germline CDR1 GTSNPN, CDR2 SVGIG (reference sequence). The CDR3 region is CAWSVQGGNTIYF. The CDR3 DNA reads as TGTGCCTGGAGTGTACAGGGTGGAAACACCATATATTTT.

There are a few counts of this clone. V usage is TRBV6-4 and J usage is TRBJ1-1; the D is unclear. CDR3 length: 13 amino acids. Deletions cut 4 bases from V and 3 bases from J, with 9 bases between. Per germline, CDR1 MRHNA and CDR2 SNTAGT. This CDR3 reads CASSASWDTEAFF. DNA of the CDR3: TGTGCCAGCAGTGCCAGCTGGGACACTGAAGCTTTCTTT.

The chain employs TRBV5-4 and TRBJ1-1; perhaps TRBD1 as D (6 bases). With 2 bases removed from V and 2 bases from J, the gap between germline ends came to 10 bases. This CDR3 comprises 14 residues. Germline assignment: CDR1 SGHNT and CDR2 YYREEE (reference sequence). CDR3 coding DNA: TGTGCCAGCAGCTTCACGACAGGTAACACTGAAGCTTTCTTT. This encodes CASSFTTGNTEAFF.

CDR3 bases: TGTGCCAGCTCCCCGATCCGGGCCTCCTACGAGCAGTACTTC. Translation gives CASSPIRASYEQYF. This sequence joins TRBV27 and TRBJ2-7; the D is unclear. This CDR3 spans 14 amino acids. V lost 8 bases and J lost 0, with 14 bases in between. Germline V lookup: CDR1 MNHEY, CDR2 SMNVEV (reference sequence).

The V and J genes are TRBV4-3 and TRBJ2-7, with TRBD1 as a possible D gene (8 bases). Deletions cut 0 bases from V and 6 bases from J, with 15 bases between. Germline CDR1 reads LGHNA; CDR2 reads YSLEER. The CDR3 is made up of 15 amino acids. Here the CDR3 reads CASSQEDREGFEQYF. Written as DNA, the CDR3 is TGCGCCAGCAGCCAAGAGGACAGGGAGGGCTTCGAGCAGTACTTC.

The chain couples TRBV5-4 to TRBJ2-7, with 13 bases matching TRBD2. There are 16 residues in the CDR3. Germline V gives CDR1 SGHNT, CDR2 YYREEE (reference sequence). The ends lost 10 bases at V and 7 bases at J; junction bases unmatched: 17. The CDR3 nucleotides are TGTGCCGGCAACTCTGGTACTAGCGGGAGGGCCGAAGAGCAGTACTTC. Its translation is CAGNSGTSGRAEEQYF.